This entry lists 23 T cell receptor beta chains sequenced from one sample in a study of blood T cell repertoires in COVID-19 (TCRdb year 2020). The library was generated by the immunoSEQ multiplex PCR assay. Not all clones reach the TCRdb copy of this immuneACCESS table, which keeps in-frame sequences only. Checked studies attribute under half of the gap to unresolved V genes and leave the rest unexplained. For this sample the table gives about 370,000 clones, of which roughly nine tenths were detected only once. The ten largest clones represent about 1% of the sample. Material for sequencing was PBMCs or T cells enriched from blood (not recorded which). Every receptor here comes from a man aged 18 to 35 who had recovered from COVID-19.

This clone was recorded only once. The V gene is TRBV5-8, the J gene TRBJ1-5; 9 positions agree with TRBD1. Germline V CDR1 and CDR2: SGHTS, YDEGEE. CDR3 length: 12 amino acids. V was pared by 3 bases and J by 14 bases, with 6 bases of the junction left unmatched. The CDR3 spells CASSWSRTGEHF. Here the CDR3 DNA reads TGTGCCAGCAGCTGGTCCAGGACAGGGGAGCATTTT.

This sequence joins TRBV4-1 and TRBJ2-3; 7 bases match TRBD1. Germline trimming cut 4 bases from V and 1 base from J; bases unmatched to any gene: 2. In germline, CDR1 is MGHRA, CDR2 YSYEKL. The CDR3 sequence is 14 residues long. The CDR3 sequence: CASSRDSRTDTQYF. In DNA form, the CDR3 reads TGCGCCAGCAGCCGGGACAGCCGCACAGATACGCAGTATTTT.

This rearrangement joins TRBV3-1 (or the pseudogene TRBV3-2) to TRBJ1-4; 9 bases are shared with TRBD1. In germline, CDR1 is LGHDT, CDR2 YNNKEL (reference sequence). With V trimmed by 5 bases and J by 8 bases, 9 bases remained unmatched. This CDR3 contains 15 residues. CDR3 residues: CASSIPQGAGEKLFF. CDR3 DNA sequence: TGTGCCAGCAGCATACCACAGGGGGCAGGGGAAAAACTGTTTTTT.

This clone was seen only once. The chain joins TRBV5-4 to TRBJ2-3, with D possibly being TRBD2 (6 bases). The germline CDR1 and CDR2 sequences are SGHNT and YYREEE (reference sequence). CDR3 length equals 16 residues. V was trimmed by 1 base and J by 5 bases, leaving 17 bases between them. The CDR3 nucleotides read TGTGCCAGCAGCTTGTCTTGGTCAGGGCGGGGAGATACGCAGTATTTT. Amino acid sequence: CASSLSWSGRGDTQYF. The full variable domain, in which reference TRBV5-4 and TRBJ2-3 provide the parts outside the CDR3, is ETGVTQSPTHLIKTRGQQVTLRCSSQSGHNTVSWYQQALGQGPQFIFQYYREEENGRGNFPPRFSGLQFPNYSSELNVNALELDDSALYLCASSLSWSGRGDTQYFGPGTRLTVL.

V and J are TRBV27 and TRBJ2-1; 12 bases line up with TRBD2. This CDR3 comprises 14 residues. Germline-derived CDR1 and CDR2 are MNHEY and SMNVEV (reference sequence). With V trimmed by 4 bases and J by 12 bases, 7 bases remained unmatched. The CDR3: CASSSRTSGMRQFF. Here the CDR3 DNA reads TGTGCCAGCAGTTCCAGGACTAGCGGGATGCGGCAGTTCTTC.

V is TRBV30 and J is TRBJ2-7; 8 bases line up with TRBD2. CDR1 is GTSNPN and CDR2 is SVGIG in the germline V gene (reference sequence). The CDR3 is made up of 13 amino acids. V dropped 7 bases and J dropped 2; count of bases not matched to a gene: 7. Written as DNA, the CDR3 is TGTGCCTCAATAACTAGCGGAGCCTACGAGCAGTACTTC. Residues: CASITSGAYEQYF.

V and J are TRBV5-6 and TRBJ1-1; D is unclear. There are 12 residues in the CDR3. The V end was cut by 0 bases, the J end by 4 bases, with 4 bases between. Germline CDR1 is SGHDT and CDR2 is YYEEEE. CDR3 protein: CASSLESTEAFF. The CDR3 DNA reads TGTGCCAGCAGCTTGGAGAGCACTGAAGCTTTCTTT.

This rearrangement joins TRBV27 to TRBJ2-2; tentative D call: TRBD1 (5 bases). The CDR3 runs 13 residues. V was shortened by 6 bases and J by 5 bases, with 10 bases between the two germline ends. Germline V gene data show CDR1 as MNHEY and CDR2 as SMNVEV (reference sequence). Here the CDR3 reads CASRLRVTGELFF. CDR3 nucleotides: TGTGCCAGCAGGCTCAGGGTTACCGGGGAGCTGTTTTTT.

The chain is built from TRBV27 and TRBJ2-5; 7 bases map to TRBD2. The V and J ends lost 6 bases and 3 bases, in that order; junction bases with no gene match: 10. The CDR3 covers 15 residues. Germline V gene sequence: CDR1 MNHEY, CDR2 SMNVEV (reference sequence). The CDR3 DNA is TGTGCCAGCAGGGGGTGGGTTGCGGGGGAAGAGACCCAGTACTTC. Amino acid sequence: CASRGWVAGEETQYF.

This chain uses TRBV7-2 with TRBJ2-2; weak D call: TRBD2 (5 bases). Germline CDR1 and CDR2: SGHTA and FQGNSA. The CDR3 consists of 16 residues. Trimming took 6 bases from V and 3 from J, leaving 17 bases between them. CDR3 amino acids: CASRPEGGLYTGELFF. Written as DNA, the CDR3 is TGTGCCAGCAGGCCCGAGGGTGGCCTCTACACCGGGGAGCTGTTTTTT.

This clone has only a few counts. The V and J genes are TRBV19 and TRBJ2-3; 7 bases align to TRBD2. Germline V gives CDR1 LNHDA, CDR2 SQIVND (reference sequence). The CDR3 consists of 15 residues. V lost 6 bases and J lost 8; bases outside the gene matches: 14. As DNA, the CDR3 is TGTGCCAGTAGCACCACCGCCGGGGGGATCGGTACGCAGTATTTT. As protein: CASSTTAGGIGTQYF. The complete variable domain, with remaining parts taken from reference TRBV19 and TRBJ2-3, reads DGGITQSPKYLFRKEGQNVTLSCEQNLNHDAMYWYRQDPGQGLRLIYYSQIVNDFQKGDIAEGYSVSREKKESFPLTVTSAQKNPTAFYLCASSTTAGGIGTQYFGPGTRLTVL.

The rearrangement joins TRBV5-1 to TRBJ2-6, with a weak D call TRBD1 (6 bases). The CDR3 contains 17 residues. CDR1 and CDR2 from the germline V gene are SGHRS and YFSETQ. V was clipped by 5 bases and J by 1 base, with 16 bases between them. The CDR3 region has the DNA TGCGCCAGCAGGCAGGTTCCAGGGGAATCTGGGGCCAACGTCCTGACTTTC. Translation gives CASRQVPGESGANVLTF.

The chain carries TRBV7-2 and TRBJ2-1; D possibly corresponds to TRBD2 (5 bases). CDR3 length: 15 amino acids. V lost 5 bases and J lost 5, with 16 bases in between. The germline V gene has CDR1 SGHTA and CDR2 FQGNSA. CDR3 protein: CASSPPLALHNEQFF. The CDR3 DNA reads TGTGCCAGCAGCCCTCCGTTAGCGCTCCACAATGAGCAGTTCTTC.

This clone was seen a single time. The V gene is TRBV12-3 or TRBV12-4, the J gene TRBJ1-2; D might be TRBD1 (6 bases). The CDR3 totals 13 residues. The V and J ends lost 4 bases and 8 bases respectively, with 14 bases between them. The CDR3 DNA reads TGTGCCAGCAGTTATACAGGGTTCAGGGGCTACACCTTC. Translated: CASSYTGFRGYTF.

The V gene is TRBV28, the J gene TRBJ1-3; D remains unclear. CDR3 length: 14 residues. V lost 6 bases to trimming and J lost 5 bases, with 14 bases between them. CDR1 and CDR2 from the germline V gene are MDHEN and SYDVKM. CDR3 DNA: TGTGCCAGCAGGTCTGGAGAGACGAGAAACACCATATATTTT. As protein: CASRSGETRNTIYF.

This chain links TRBV27 with TRBJ1-1; TRBD1 matches 7 bases. The trim removed 6 bases at V and 4 bases at J, leaving 5 bases unmatched. The germline V gene has CDR1 MNHEY and CDR2 SMNVEV (reference sequence). The CDR3 extends over 13 amino acids. Here the CDR3 reads CASSTGAPTEAFF. The DNA of the CDR3 is TGTGCCAGCAGCACAGGGGCCCCCACTGAAGCTTTCTTT.

The chain uses TRBV7-2 and TRBJ2-7, with TRBD2 identical over 8 bases. Germline V lookup: CDR1 SGHTA, CDR2 FQGNSA. The CDR3 has 15 amino acids. Trimming removed 1 base from V and 4 bases from J; junction bases left unmatched: 6. Here the CDR3 DNA reads TGTGCCAGCAGCTTAGTACCACTAGCGGATTACGAGCAGTACTTC. It yields the protein CASSLVPLADYEQYF.

The chain links TRBV14 to TRBJ2-7, with 10 nucleotides matching TRBD2. Germline V CDR1 and CDR2: SGHDN, FVKESK. The CDR3 has 16 residues. V lost 1 base to trimming and J lost 4 bases; unmatched junction nucleotides: 7. DNA of the CDR3: TGTGCCAGCAGCCAAGGGATGGTAGCGGGAGGTTACGAGCAGTACTTC. It yields the protein CASSQGMVAGGYEQYF.

This chain connects TRBV6-5 to TRBJ2-7, with no clear D. Germline values: CDR1 MNHEY, CDR2 SVGAGI. CDR3 length: 16 amino acids. V lost 0 bases to trimming and J lost 0 bases, with 12 bases between them. CDR3 nucleotides: TGTGCCAGCAGTTACTCGGTTTTCGCAGACTCCTACGAGCAGTACTTC. This translates into CASSYSVFADSYEQYF.

This chain connects TRBV2 to TRBJ2-7, with 7 bases lining up with TRBD1. The CDR3 sequence is 15 residues long. The junction had 8 bases not matched to a gene; V was cut back by 3 bases and J by 3 bases. Germline V lookup: CDR1 SNHLY, CDR2 FYNNEI. CDR3 loop: CASSETTGLNYEQYF. In nucleotides, the CDR3 is TGTGCCAGCAGTGAGACGACAGGGCTCAACTACGAGCAGTACTTC. The full variable domain, its missing parts supplied by reference TRBV2 and TRBJ2-7, is EPEVTQTPSHQVTQMGQEVILRCVPISNHLYFYWYRQILGQKVEFLVSFYNNEISEKSEIFDDQFSVERPDGSNFTLKIRSTKLEDSAMYFCASSETTGLNYEQYFGPGTRLTVT.

The rearrangement links TRBV28 to TRBJ2-1, with a possible D match to TRBD2 (5 bases). With 5 bases removed from V and 3 bases from J, the gap between germline ends came to 14 bases. CDR3 length: 15 amino acids. The germline gives CDR1 MDHEN, CDR2 SYDVKM. Written as DNA, the CDR3 is TGTGCCAGCAGTCTTAGCGTCGATAACTACAATGAGCAGTTCTTC. This encodes CASSLSVDNYNEQFF.

This chain joins TRBV6-5 and TRBJ1-2, with 7 bases identical to TRBD1. The V gene's germline CDR1 is MNHEY and CDR2 SVGAGI. The CDR3 spans 15 residues. The J segment lost 6 bases and the V segment lost 3 bases, leaving 10 bases of the junction unmatched. CDR3 loop: CASSYGEGGGDGYTF. The CDR3 coding sequence is TGTGCCAGCAGTTATGGGGAAGGGGGCGGAGATGGCTACACCTTC.

The V gene is TRBV27, the J gene TRBJ1-5, with no clear D. Trimming stripped 3 bases from V and 4 bases from J, with 10 bases between. The CDR3 is made up of 14 amino acids. Germline CDR1 reads MNHEY; CDR2 reads SMNVEV (reference sequence). The CDR3 loop reads CASSLGPSNQPQHF. CDR3 nucleotides: TGTGCCAGCAGTTTGGGCCCCTCAAATCAGCCCCAGCATTTT.